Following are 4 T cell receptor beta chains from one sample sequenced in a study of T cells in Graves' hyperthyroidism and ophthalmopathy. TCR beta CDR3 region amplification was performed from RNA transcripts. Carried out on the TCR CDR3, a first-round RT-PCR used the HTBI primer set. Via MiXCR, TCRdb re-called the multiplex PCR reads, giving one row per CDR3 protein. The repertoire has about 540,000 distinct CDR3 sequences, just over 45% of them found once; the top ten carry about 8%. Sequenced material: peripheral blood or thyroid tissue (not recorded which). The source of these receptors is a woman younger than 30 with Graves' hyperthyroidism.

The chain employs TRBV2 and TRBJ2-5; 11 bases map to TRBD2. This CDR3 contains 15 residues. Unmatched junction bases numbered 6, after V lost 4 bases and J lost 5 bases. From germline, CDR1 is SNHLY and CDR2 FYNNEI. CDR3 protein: CASSVLAGGTETQYF. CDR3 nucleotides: TGTGCCAGCAGTGTGCTAGCGGGAGGCACGGAGACCCAGTACTTC.

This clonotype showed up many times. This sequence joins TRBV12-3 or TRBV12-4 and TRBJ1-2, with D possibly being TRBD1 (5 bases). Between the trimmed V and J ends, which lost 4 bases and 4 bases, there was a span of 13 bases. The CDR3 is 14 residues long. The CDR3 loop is CASSSGREGYGYTF. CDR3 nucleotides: TGTGCCAGCAGTTCAGGGCGGGAGGGCTATGGCTACACCTTC.

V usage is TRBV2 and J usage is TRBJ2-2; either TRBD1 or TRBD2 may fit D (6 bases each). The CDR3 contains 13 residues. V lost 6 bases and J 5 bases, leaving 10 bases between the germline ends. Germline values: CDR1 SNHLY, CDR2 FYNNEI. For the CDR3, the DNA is TGTGCCAGCAGCAAGGGGGGAACCGGGGAGCTGTTTTTT. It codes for CASSKGGTGELFF.

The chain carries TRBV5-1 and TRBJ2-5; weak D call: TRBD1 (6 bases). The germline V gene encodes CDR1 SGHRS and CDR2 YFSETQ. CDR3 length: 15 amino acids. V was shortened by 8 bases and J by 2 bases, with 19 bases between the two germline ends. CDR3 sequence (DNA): TGCGCCAGTGTTAACAGGGACGGCCTACAAGAGACCCAGTACTTC. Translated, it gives CASVNRDGLQETQYF.